Below, one TCR beta chain is given with its context. In its sample, this clone was seen a few times. Its recognized antigen is unknown. No much larger clone is present one base from it, and per-base qualities are unavailable. Spanning cysteine to phenylalanine, the CDR3 consists of 14 amino acids. Only CDR3 DNA is held: 42 bases, read in frame from base 1. For this chain, trimming is 6 bases at the V end and 5 bases at the J end, and the number of junction bases without a gene match is 10. CDR1 and CDR2 (SGHRS, YFSETQ) derive from the germline V gene. Genomic DNA was extracted from sorted cells for sequencing of the TCRbeta CDR3 region. The immunoSEQ Assay was used to sequence the TCRbeta CDR3 regions. TCRdb retrieved this table from immuneACCESS and kept in-frame rearrangements only. Not all clones are present; in checked studies, unresolved V genes account for under half, and no reason is known for the remainder. The sample has around 56,000 clones on record, 82% of them singletons. The ten top clones hold roughly 1.5% of the sample.

The data derive from a study of OX40 agonist ivuxolimab in advanced cancers. For the wider study: The costimulatory receptor OX40 (CD134) was targeted by ivuxolimab, a fully human IgG2 agonistic monoclonal antibody. Of the roughly 50 dose-escalation patients, hepatocellular carcinoma was present in approximately 20, melanoma in approximately 15, renal cell carcinoma in 9 and head and neck cancer in 9. Intravenous ivuxolimab was administered to patients every 2 weeks at six dose levels: 0.01, 0.1, 0.3, 1.5, 3 and 10 mg/kg. A male proportion of approximately 83% and a mean age of approximately 62 years, ranging from about 20 to 80, were recorded for the dose-escalation cohort. The monotherapy dose-escalation portion (N of about 49 patients) of the phase I ivuxolimab trial is reported in the paper. Partial responses occurred in three dose-escalation patients, of whom one had hepatocellular carcinoma and two had cutaneous melanoma. Peripheral TCRbeta sequencing aimed to test whether ivuxolimab altered TCR sequence diversity and caused clonal T-cell expansion. Prior anti-PD-1, anti-PD-L1 or anti-CTLA-4 therapy was permitted, and checkpoint inhibitors had been received by roughly two fifths of dose-escalation patients. Study-wide conclusions, independent of this receptor: The antigen specificity of the peripheral T cells that underwent clonal expansion was not determined. After ivuxolimab, CD8+ T cells had more expanded clones than CD4+ T cells on average. Low levels of normalized T-cell clonal expansion were also seen in some nonresponding patients. At doses of 0.1 to 3.0 mg/kg, clonal expansion of both CD4+ and CD8+ T cells in blood was seen between baseline and week 6. Partial responders in the 0.1-3.0 mg/kg groups had among the lowest normalized peripheral clonal expansion, especially among CD8+ T cells.

Patients with a history of autoimmune disease or receiving systemic immunosuppression were excluded from the trial. Peripheral blood for TCR sequencing was collected from all dose cohorts at baseline, on cycle 4 day 1, and on cycle 7 day 1. Samples were obtained from an open-label, multicenter, first-in-human phase I dose-escalation trial of ivuxolimab. The trial enrolled adults with locally advanced or metastatic head and neck squamous cell, hepatocellular, melanoma or renal cell carcinoma. Before TCR sequencing, CD4+ T cells and CD8+ T cells were sorted from peripheral blood as separate populations.

The sequence joins TRBV5-1 to TRBJ1-2, with TRBD1 matching 7 junction bases. The receptor's source is an adult with an advanced solid tumor such as melanoma, head and neck, liver or kidney cancer. The material was CD4+ or CD8+ T cells sorted from blood, obtained in a trial of the OX40 agonist ivuxolimab. CDR3 reads: CASKNSTGLYGYTF. DNA sequence: TGCGCCAGCAAAAATTCGACAGGGCTTTATGGCTACACCTTC.